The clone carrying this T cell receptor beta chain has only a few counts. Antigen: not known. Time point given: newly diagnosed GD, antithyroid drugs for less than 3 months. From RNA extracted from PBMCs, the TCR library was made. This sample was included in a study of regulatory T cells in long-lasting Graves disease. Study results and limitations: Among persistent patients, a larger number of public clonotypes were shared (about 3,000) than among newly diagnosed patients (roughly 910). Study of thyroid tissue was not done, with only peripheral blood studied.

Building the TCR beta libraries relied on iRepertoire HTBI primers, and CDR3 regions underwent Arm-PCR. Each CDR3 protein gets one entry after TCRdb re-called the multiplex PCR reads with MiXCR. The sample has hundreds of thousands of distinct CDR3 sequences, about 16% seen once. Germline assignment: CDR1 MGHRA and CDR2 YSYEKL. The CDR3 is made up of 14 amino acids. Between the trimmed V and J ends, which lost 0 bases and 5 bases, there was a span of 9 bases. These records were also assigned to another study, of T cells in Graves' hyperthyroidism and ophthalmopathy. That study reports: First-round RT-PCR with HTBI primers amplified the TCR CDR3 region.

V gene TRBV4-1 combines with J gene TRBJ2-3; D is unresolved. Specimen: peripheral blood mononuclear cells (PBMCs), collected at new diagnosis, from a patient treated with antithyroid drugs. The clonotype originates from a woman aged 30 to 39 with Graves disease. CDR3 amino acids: CASSQDIRVDTQYF. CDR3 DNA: TGCGCCAGCAGCCAAGATATTCGAGTAGATACGCAGTATTTT.